This T cell receptor beta chain was documented in a study of a mutant IDH1 vaccine in newly diagnosed glioma. Study-wide background: Treated patients, averaging roughly 44 years, were roughly 60% male and approximately 38% female. Receipt of radiotherapy, temozolomide, or both preceded the study, and most received both.

Notes on the study in general: Top-clonotype changes in peripheral T cells seemed unrelated to pseudoprogression.

A remark on this clone: The target antigen is unknown.

The repertoire was sequenced with immunoSEQ multiplex PCR; TCRdb's copy has only in-frame clones and lacks some. The sample consists of roughly 38,000 clones, 80% to 90% of them appearing once. Time point reported: week 35, safety follow-up. The vaccine gave 300 ug of a 20-mer mutant IDH1 peptide subcutaneously per dose. Eight vaccinations went to patients in weeks 1, 3, 5, 7, 11, 15, 19, 23. CDR1 is SGDLS and CDR2 is YYNGEE in the germline V gene. Trimming took 3 bases from V and 6 from J, leaving 14 bases between them. The CDR3 loop spans 14 amino acids. The chain is built from TRBV9 and TRBJ2-3; D may be TRBD2 (5 bases). The origin of this receptor is a man in his forties with glioma. The sequencing used PBMCs, collected from a glioma patient whose treatment included an IDH1 peptide vaccine. The CDR3 sequence: CASSDTREWDTQYF. DNA for the CDR3: TGTGCCAGCAGCGATACTAGGGAGTGGGATACGCAGTATTTT.